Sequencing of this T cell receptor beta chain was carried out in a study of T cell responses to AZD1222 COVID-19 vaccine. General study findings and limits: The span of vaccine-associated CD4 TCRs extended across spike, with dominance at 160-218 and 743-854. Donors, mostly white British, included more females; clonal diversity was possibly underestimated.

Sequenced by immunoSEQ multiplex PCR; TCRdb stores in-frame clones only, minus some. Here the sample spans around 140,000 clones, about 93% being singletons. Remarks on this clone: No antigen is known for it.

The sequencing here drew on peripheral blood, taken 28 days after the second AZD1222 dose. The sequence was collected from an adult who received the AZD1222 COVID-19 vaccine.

CDR3: CASSESGQGSEQYF. The CDR3 DNA reads as TGTGCCAGCAGTGAATCGGGACAGGGGTCCGAGCAGTACTTC. The rearrangement uses TRBV27 and TRBJ2-7; 10 bases match TRBD1. Trimming removed 5 bases from V and 6 bases from J; junction bases left unmatched: 7. The germline V gene has CDR1 MNHEY and CDR2 SMNVEV (reference sequence). The CDR3 sequence is 14 residues long.